This T cell receptor beta chain was documented in a study of technical replicates of blood from a handful of donors. TCRdb keeps only in-frame clones here, not all; method: immunoSEQ multiplex PCR. Of roughly 48,000 clones listed, 92% are singletons. The CDR3 consists of 14 residues. Trimming cost V 2 bases and J 4 bases; bases outside gene matches: 4. Germline CDR1 is SGHVS and CDR2 is FNYEAQ. The origin of this receptor is a human donor in good health. Some clones in this sample may be carry-over from other donors' samples. The sequencing input was PBMCs. The rearrangement joins TRBV7-6 to TRBJ1-1, with 7 nucleotides matching TRBD1. The CDR3 reads CASSLYRGGTEAFF. CDR3 coding DNA: TGTGCCAGCAGCTTATACAGGGGCGGCACTGAAGCTTTCTTT. Variable domain in full (rest from reference TRBV7-6 and TRBJ1-1): GAGVSQSPRYKVTKRGQDVALRCDPISGHVSLYWYRQALGQGPEFLTYFNYEAQQDKSGLPNDRFSAERPEGSISTLTIQRTEQRDSAMYRCASSLYRGGTEAFFGQGTRLTVV.